The sequence of this TCR beta chain was determined in a study of PD-1 blockade in classical Hodgkin lymphoma (dated by TCRdb to about 2020). Turning to the overall study: Nivolumab dosing was 3 mg/kg intravenously every 2 weeks, continuing until either disease progression or unacceptable toxicity. A peripheral blood immune signature of response to PD-1 blockade in classical Hodgkin lymphoma was defined using TCR beta sequencing and CyTOF. What the authors observed across the whole study: Patients starting nivolumab less than 1 year after ASCT had lower diversity and were excluded from later analyses to avoid confounding by immune reconstitution. Trial patients with a complete response had baseline diversity similar to that of newly diagnosed patients, while partial responders and progressors had significantly lower diversity. The study was restricted to a single clinical trial cohort, and the causes of repertoire differences, possibly disease activity or prior therapy, were left undefined. By C4D1, a significant rise was seen in CD4+ TCR diversity but not in CD8+ TCR diversity (p=0.0027 vs p=0.16), and the rise was most apparent among complete responders (p=0.02). Newly diagnosed patients were reported to have lower baseline TCR diversity than healthy donors, and relapsed/refractory patients were reported to have lower baseline TCR diversity still.

The Qiagen DNeasy kit was used to extract genomic DNA from unsorted PBMCs and from the negatively selected CD4+ and CD8+ fractions. Amplification of TCR beta CDR3 regions was done by immunoSEQ multiplex PCR with primers that anneal to V and J segments. Amplification bias was minimized using a synthetic immune receptor repertoire, and residual bias was removed computationally after sequencing. From the authors' description of their analysis: Repertoire diversity was quantified as the Shannon entropy index using custom Python scripts. Unsorted, CD4+ and CD8+ repertoires were analyzed separately, except for combined analyses in which CD4+ and CD8+ sequences were merged in silico. Clonal expansion was defined as at least a 2-fold frequency increase after treatment relative to C1D1, with a pseudocount of 0.5 for undetected baseline clones. Singleton clones were defined as clones with 0 or 1 copy at C1D1, and non-singleton clones were defined as clones with 2 or more copies. Clones expanded in unsorted samples were annotated as CD4+, CD8+ or unknown by matching protein sequences in sorted samples from the same patient. Diversity changes from C1D1 to C4D1 were tested in paired samples using Wilcoxon tests. TCRdb obtained this table from immuneACCESS and retained in-frame rearrangements with V and J assigned. These tables miss some clones; where compared with another copy, unresolved V genes account for less than half of the shortfall, and the remainder is unexplained. The V and J calls and clone size come from that table; D and trimming were worked out from the DNA. This sample lists about 23,000 clones; approximately 88% were detected once. The ten biggest clones cover about a quarter of the sample.

This specimen's time point label, interpreted: cycle 4 day 1 (C4D1), after less than 7 weeks of nivolumab. Every trial patient had relapsed after autologous stem cell transplantation, and cohorts A, B and C differed in prior brentuximab vedotin exposure. The trial cohort included 55 to 65 patients with relapsed/refractory classical Hodgkin lymphoma, and each patient had a best overall response of complete response, partial response or progressive disease. Single-agent nivolumab was administered to trial patients in the multi-cohort phase II CheckMate 205 trial. An independent review committee assessed best overall response using the 2007 International Working Group response criteria. PBMCs from the trial were collected at three points: immediately before nivolumab initiation (C1D1), and during therapy at cycle 2 day 1 and cycle 4 day 1. After peripheral blood was drawn into 8 mL Vacutainer Cell Preparation Tubes, PBMCs were isolated by centrifugation and then cryopreserved.

Its CDR3 holds 15 amino acids, cysteine through phenylalanine. Left in the record is the CDR3 DNA by itself, 45 bases read in frame from the first base. Trimming at the junction amounts to 0 bases on V and 1 base on J, and the germline ends lie 7 bases apart. From a lookup of the germline V gene, CDR1 and CDR2 are MGHRA and YSYEKL. This clone was observed once. It lacks a known antigen. Within one base of it there is no much larger clone, and no base qualities were kept. The clonotype comes from a human donor with classical Hodgkin lymphoma. Sequences were derived from peripheral blood mononuclear cells (PBMCs), sampled before the fourth cycle of nivolumab. The rearranged segments are TRBV4-1 and TRBJ2-4; no D segment can be confidently identified. Here the CDR3 is given as CASSQDEQAKNIQYF. The DNA sequence is TGCGCCAGCAGCCAAGACGAACAGGCCAAAAACATTCAGTACTTC.